These 23 T cell receptor beta chains came from one sample sequenced in a study of cytomegalovirus exposure and HLA in healthy donors. Vbeta (60) and Jbeta (13) primers were used in the PCR. This table comes from immunoSEQ multiplex PCR, and its TCRdb copy is limited to in-frame clones, with some not included. The table records just over 200,000 clones, just under 70% of them present only once. The specimen was PBMCs. These receptors originate from a man aged 35 to 55 in good health and CMV-seropositive.

The genes are TRBV5-5 and TRBJ1-5; D ambiguous. The CDR3 length is 16 residues. CDR1 SGHKS and CDR2 YYEKEE come from the germline V gene (reference sequence). The V and J ends lost 0 bases and 6 bases respectively, with 16 bases between them. CDR3 residues: CASSLVGQVFGQPQHF. DNA of the CDR3: TGTGCCAGCAGCTTGGTTGGGCAAGTGTTCGGTCAGCCCCAGCATTTT.

A single count supports this clone. V is TRBV18 and J is TRBJ2-5, with a weak D call TRBD2 (5 bases). V was clipped by 3 bases and J by 5 bases, with 16 bases between them. From germline, CDR1 is KGHSH and CDR2 LQKENI. The CDR3 has 15 residues. CDR3 DNA: TGTGCCAGCTCACCCACAGTGAGGGTCACGGAGACCCAGTACTTC. Translated: CASSPTVRVTETQYF.

This clone was counted a single time. This sequence joins TRBV29-1 and TRBJ2-5; TRBD2 aligns across 12 bases. The junction had 7 bases not matched to a gene; V was cut back by 1 base and J by 1 base. The CDR3 sequence is 17 residues long. The germline V gene has CDR1 SQVTM and CDR2 ANQGSEA. CDR3: CSVEGALAGGFQETQYF. CDR3 in DNA: TGCAGCGTTGAAGGGGCACTAGCGGGGGGCTTCCAAGAGACCCAGTACTTC.

CDR3 region: CAISDLVHRDSPGPTGNTIYF. For the CDR3, the DNA is TGTGCCATCAGTGATCTAGTACACCGGGACAGCCCTGGGCCCACTGGAAACACCATATATTTT. V usage is TRBV10-3 and J usage is TRBJ1-3; 7 bases line up with TRBD1. V lost 3 bases to trimming and J lost 2 bases; unmatched junction nucleotides: 22. The CDR3 length is 21 residues. The germline CDR1 and CDR2 sequences are ENHRY and SYGVKD.

This clone was detected only a few times. The chain joins TRBV5-1 to TRBJ2-3; D is uncertain. Deletions cut 4 bases from V and 0 bases from J, with 9 bases between. CDR1 and CDR2 (germline): SGHRS, YFSETQ. The CDR3 contains 14 residues. DNA for the CDR3: TGCGCCAGCAGCCCGTTGACTAGCACAGATACGCAGTATTTT. Amino acid sequence: CASSPLTSTDTQYF. Full variable domain (outside the CDR3, taken from reference TRBV5-1 and TRBJ2-3): KAGVTQTPRYLIKTRGQQVTLSCSPISGHRSVSWYQQTPGQGLQFLFEYFSETQRNKGNFPGRFSGRQFSNSRSEMNVSTLELGDSALYLCASSPLTSTDTQYFGPGTRLTVL.

The chain employs TRBV2 and TRBJ2-7; D possibly corresponds to TRBD1 (5 bases). Germline CDR1 SNHLY, CDR2 FYNNEI. The CDR3 spans 14 residues. V was cut by 2 bases and J by 2 bases, with 10 bases left in between. As DNA, the CDR3 is TGTGCCAGCAGTGAAAACATAGGGGCCTACGAGCAGTACTTC. Residues: CASSENIGAYEQYF.

DNA for the CDR3: TGTGCCAGCAGCTTAGGGGTTCAGGGGAAAGGGGAGACCCAGTACTTC. Protein product: CASSLGVQGKGETQYF. V is TRBV11-2 and J is TRBJ2-5; possible D gene TRBD1, 6 bases. Trimming removed 1 base from V and 5 bases from J, with 17 bases in between. CDR3 length equals 16 residues. Germline V gene data show CDR1 as SGHAT and CDR2 as FQNNGV.

The rearrangement joins TRBV5-5 to TRBJ2-3; D gene unclear. Trimming removed 2 bases at V and 2 bases at J, with 6 bases between. Germline values: CDR1 SGHKS, CDR2 YYEKEE (reference sequence). This CDR3 comprises 13 residues. CDR3 sequence reads: CASSFYFTDTQYF. DNA for the CDR3: TGTGCCAGCAGCTTTTACTTCACAGATACGCAGTATTTT.

This rearrangement joins TRBV10-3 to TRBJ1-1, with TRBD1 matching 8 bases. The V gene's germline CDR1 is ENHRY and CDR2 SYGVKD. The CDR3 consists of 15 residues. The trim removed 6 bases at V and 4 bases at J, leaving 10 bases unmatched. The CDR3 sequence: CAIRPGQDRPTEAFF. In DNA, the CDR3 is TGTGCCATCAGACCGGGACAGGATCGTCCCACTGAAGCTTTCTTT.

V gene TRBV2 combines with J gene TRBJ1-6; D remains ambiguous. Germline CDR1 SNHLY, CDR2 FYNNEI. This CDR3 is built from 19 residues. V was pared by 6 bases and J by 0 bases, with 21 bases between. The CDR3 is CASSRSWVQRSSYNSPLHF. In nucleotides, the CDR3 is TGTGCCAGCAGCCGAAGCTGGGTCCAACGGAGCTCCTATAATTCACCCCTCCACTTT. Variable domain in full (rest from reference TRBV2 and TRBJ1-6): EPEVTQTPSHQVTQMGQEVILRCVPISNHLYFYWYRQILGQKVEFLVSFYNNEISEKSEIFDDQFSVERPDGSNFTLKIRSTKLEDSAMYFCASSRSWVQRSSYNSPLHFGNGTRLTVT.

The chain links TRBV25-1 to TRBJ2-3; D is possibly TRBD2 (6 bases). V lost 6 bases, J lost 6 bases, and 16 bases lay in between. There are 14 residues in the CDR3. Germline V gene lookup returns CDR1 MGHDK and CDR2 SYGVNS. CDR3 in amino acids: CASSPPGGLDTQYF. The CDR3 bases are TGTGCCAGCAGCCCGCCCGGGGGTCTGGATACGCAGTATTTT.

The CDR3 DNA follows: TGTGCCAGCAGCCCAGGCAGACAGTCGTCCTATGGCTACACCTTC. Its protein product is CASSPGRQSSYGYTF. The gene calls are TRBV7-8 and TRBJ1-2, with D possibly TRBD1 on 5 matching bases. This CDR3 spans 15 amino acids. Germline CDR1 reads SGHVS; CDR2 reads FQNEAQ. Trimming shortened V by 5 bases and J by 4 bases, and 17 bases separated the two germline ends.

This clone was recorded only once. The chain couples TRBV6-5 to TRBJ1-4, with 11 bases lining up with TRBD1. Trimming cost V 11 bases and J 5 bases; bases outside gene matches: 1. Per germline, CDR1 MNHEY and CDR2 SVGAGI. The CDR3 sequence is 12 residues long. In DNA form, the CDR3 reads TGTGCCGGGGACAGGGGGAATGAAAAACTGTTTTTT. Translating it yields CAGDRGNEKLFF.

This clone was found a few times. J is TRBJ2-3 and V is TRBV11-2, with 11 bases identical to TRBD2. The CDR3 is 17 amino acids. CDR1 is SGHAT and CDR2 is FQNNGV in the germline V gene. V trimming: 10 bases; J trimming: 5 bases; junction bases outside the gene matches: 17. This chain's CDR3 is CATLPDGLAGGRDTQYF. The CDR3 region has the DNA TGTGCCACCCTTCCTGACGGGCTAGCGGGGGGTAGAGATACGCAGTATTTT. Full variable domain (remainder filled in from reference TRBV11-2 and TRBJ2-3): EAGVAQSPRYKIIEKRQSVAFWCNPISGHATLYWYQQILGQGPKLLIQFQNNGVVDDSQLPKDRFSAERLKGVDSTLKIQPAKLEDSAVYLCATLPDGLAGGRDTQYFGPGTRLTVL.

The rearrangement joins TRBV27 to TRBJ2-7; D is unclear. The germline gives CDR1 MNHEY, CDR2 SMNVEV (reference sequence). The V gene lost 2 bases and the J gene lost 5 bases, with 13 bases spanning the gap. The CDR3 length is 14 residues. In DNA, the CDR3 is TGTGCCAGCAGTTTAGGGTATAGCCCCAACGAGCAGTACTTC. Amino acids: CASSLGYSPNEQYF.

The chain has TRBV5-5 and TRBJ2-5, with D possibly being TRBD2 (6 bases). V gave up 4 bases and J gave up 1 base, with 11 bases separating them. The CDR3 is 14 amino acids. Germline CDR1 and CDR2: SGHKS and YYEKEE (reference sequence). CDR3 DNA: TGTGCCAGCAGCGCGGGACTGATCCAAGAGACCCAGTACTTC. It translates to CASSAGLIQETQYF.

This chain uses TRBV5-1 with TRBJ2-2, with 9 bases that match TRBD1. The CDR3 length is 17 residues. V lost 2 bases to trimming and J lost 6 bases; unmatched junction nucleotides: 11. Looked up from germline, CDR1 is SGHRS and CDR2 is YFSETQ. The CDR3 reads CASSLIPSRDRAGELFF. For the CDR3, the DNA is TGCGCCAGCAGCTTAATTCCTTCCCGGGACAGGGCCGGGGAGCTGTTTTTT.

The V call is TRBV29-1, the J call TRBJ1-4; unclear D gene. Germline CDR1 is SQVTM and CDR2 is ANQGSEA. The CDR3 covers 13 residues. V lost 7 bases, J lost 2 bases, and 11 bases lay in between. CDR3 bases: TGCAGCGCCGGGAGGAGGACTAATGAAAAACTGTTTTTT. Amino acids: CSAGRRTNEKLFF.

The chain combines TRBV6-1 with TRBJ2-3, with 7 bases lining up with TRBD2. The germline V gene has CDR1 MNHNS and CDR2 SASEGT. The CDR3 contains 16 residues. V lost 0 bases and J lost 8; bases outside the gene matches: 11. The CDR3 nucleotides are TGTGCCAGCAGTGAAGCGACAAGACTAGCACAGATTACGCAGTATTTT. It codes for CASSEATRLAQITQYF.

This clone was observed a few times. V and J are TRBV6-6 and TRBJ2-1, with 10 positions matching TRBD2. The CDR3 is made up of 16 amino acids. V dropped 6 bases and J dropped 5; count of bases not matched to a gene: 10. The germline gives CDR1 MNHNY, CDR2 SVGAGI (reference sequence). For the CDR3, the DNA is TGTGCCAGCAGGCCTGCTAGCGGGGGAGGTAACAATGAGCAGTTCTTC. Residues: CASRPASGGGNNEQFF.

This clone showed up just once. V gene TRBV6-5 combines with J gene TRBJ1-1, with a tentative D call TRBD1 (5 bases). The CDR3 has 12 amino acids. Germline V gene lookup returns CDR1 MNHEY and CDR2 SVGAGI. Deletions cut 8 bases from V and 4 bases from J, with 11 bases between. The CDR3 loop is CASLWGVTEAFF. In nucleotides, the CDR3 is TGTGCCAGCCTCTGGGGCGTCACTGAAGCTTTCTTT.

The chain recombines TRBV5-1 with TRBJ1-4; D gene ambiguous. Trimming left V 4 bases short and J 3 bases short, with 7 bases between. Per germline, CDR1 SGHRS and CDR2 YFSETQ. The CDR3 has 13 residues. In DNA form, the CDR3 reads TGCGCCAGCAGCCCAGATCCTAATGAAAAACTGTTTTTT. This sequence encodes CASSPDPNEKLFF.

The chain carries TRBV7-9 and TRBJ1-3; D is uncertain. V was shortened by 1 base and J by 3 bases, with 10 bases between the two germline ends. Looked up from germline, CDR1 is SEHNR and CDR2 is FQNEAQ (reference sequence). The CDR3 is made up of 15 amino acids. The CDR3 spells CASSLEAGIGNTIYF. In nucleotides, the CDR3 is TGTGCCAGCAGCTTAGAAGCGGGGATTGGAAACACCATATATTTT.